The rows below give T cell receptor beta chains drawn from one sample of a study of identical twins. One entry per CDR3 protein, called by TCRdb with MiXCR from the 5' RACE reads. Here the sample spans 450,000 or so distinct CDR3 sequences, 13% to 15% being singletons. These sequences were also reported in another study, on yellow fever vaccine responses in identical twins.

Material for sequencing was CD4+ T cells sorted from blood. These receptors all stem from a woman aged 18-29 years in good health. The CDR3 runs from the conserved cysteine through the conserved F or W. Each record gives: J gene, V gene, clone size, D gene, CDR3 DNA, CDR3 protein. D genes are given only for firm matches. Rows may omit the clone size; those that give it use once, few, many or a size class.

TRBJ1-1 TRBV19 NA NA TGTGCCAGTACCCTCGGGACACGTGGGTTTGAAGCTTTCTTT CASTLGTRGFEAFF
TRBJ1-2 TRBV4-1 NA TRBD1 TGCGCCAGCAGCCAAGAGGGGACAGGGGGCCGGGCTAACTATGGCTACACCTTC CASSQEGTGGRANYGYTF
TRBJ2-1 TRBV5-4 NA NA TGTGCCAGCAGCTTGGATGGCCTAGAGGGGGTCAATGAGCAGTTCTTC CASSLDGLEGVNEQFF
TRBJ2-2 TRBV6-2/TRBV6-3 NA NA TGTGCCAGCAGCGTCAGCCATACCGGGGAGCTGTTTTTT CASSVSHTGELFF
TRBJ2-3 TRBV6-5 few NA TGTGCCAGCAGTTCAGGGGTTTACACAGATACGCAGTATTTT CASSSGVYTDTQYF
TRBJ2-1 TRBV18 few NA TGTGCCAGCTCAATCCTGGACAGTGGCAATGAGCAGTTCTTC CASSILDSGNEQFF
TRBJ2-7 TRBV4-3 many NA TGCGCCAGCAGCCAAGCCACATACTCCTACGAGCAGTACTTC CASSQATYSYEQYF
TRBJ2-1 TRBV5-1 few NA TGCGCCAGCAGCTTGGCCGAGGGGTATGAGCAGTTCTTC CASSLAEGYEQFF
TRBJ2-6 TRBV5-1 few TRBD1 TGCGCCAGCAGCTTTCTGAGACAGGGGGCTGCTGGGGCCAACGTCCTGACTTTC CASSFLRQGAAGANVLTF
TRBJ2-2 TRBV24-1 NA TRBD2 TGTGCCACCATGCGGACTAGCGGGGGGGCTATTGGACCCGGGGAGCTGTTTTTT CATMRTSGGAIGPGELFF
TRBJ2-2 TRBV20-1 NA TRBD2 TGCAGTGCTAGAGATCTAGCGGGGGCTCCCGGGGAGCTGTTTTTT CSARDLAGAPGELFF
TRBJ1-2 TRBV5-1 few TRBD1 TGCGCCAGCAGCTCCGAGGCCCAGGGGGCGGTCTATGGCTACACCTTC CASSSEAQGAVYGYTF
TRBJ2-1 TRBV5-1 few NA TGCGCCAGCAGCCAGCCCGGCTCCTCCTACAATGAGCAGTTCTTC CASSQPGSSYNEQFF
TRBJ2-7 TRBV28 few NA TGTGCCAGCAGCTCAGGGACAAAACCTCCCTACGAGCAGTACTTC CASSSGTKPPYEQYF
TRBJ2-1 TRBV20-1 NA NA TGCAGTGCTAGTCCAAGGGGGAACGAGCAGTTCTTC CSASPRGNEQFF
TRBJ1-3 TRBV6-1 NA NA TGTGCCAGCGGACGCGGGGAAAATTCTGGAAACACCATATATTTT CASGRGENSGNTIYF
TRBJ1-4 TRBV29-1 many NA TGCAGCGTATACCGGCGAGAAAAACTGTTTTTT CSVYRREKLFF
TRBJ2-7 TRBV6-5 NA NA TGTGCCAGCAGTTACGGGCCAGGGTCCTACGAGCAGTACTTC CASSYGPGSYEQYF
TRBJ2-4 TRBV27 NA NA TGTGCCAGCAGGTCCGACAGATTTTTAGCCAAAAACATTCAGTACTTC CASRSDRFLAKNIQYF
TRBJ2-5 TRBV6-2/TRBV6-3 few TRBD1 TGTGCCAGCAGTTACTCGAGACGACAGGGCGCCCGCGAGACCTCCAGAGAGACCCAGTACTTC CASSYSRRQGARETSRETQYF
TRBJ2-1 TRBV20-1 few NA TGCAGTGCTAGACGGGGGGCGAATGAGCAGTTCTTC CSARRGANEQFF
TRBJ2-3 TRBV12-3/TRBV12-4 NA TRBD1 TGTGCCAGCAGTTTAACAGGGGGCTTAGATACGCAGTATTTT CASSLTGGLDTQYF
TRBJ1-6 TRBV25-1 few NA TGTGCCAGCAGTGACTCCAGGGGTATTAATAATTCACCCCTCCACTTT CASSDSRGINNSPLHF
TRBJ2-1 TRBV12-3/TRBV12-4 few NA TGTGCCAGCAGTTTTGTTGAGCAGTTCTTC CASSFVEQFF
TRBJ1-2 TRBV6-1 NA NA TGTGCCAGCCAGACGGTCTATGGCTACACCTTC CASQTVYGYTF
TRBJ2-1 TRBV9 NA TRBD2 TGTGCCAGCAGCGTAGAGTCTAGCGGGAGGGCCCATGAGCAGTTCTTC CASSVESSGRAHEQFF
TRBJ2-5 TRBV20-1 few NA TGCAGTGCTAAGGACCAACGGGTCGGGGAGACCCAGTACTTC CSAKDQRVGETQYF
TRBJ2-7 TRBV19 many TRBD2 TGCGCCAGCAGTATAGGCGGGAGCTACGAGCAGTACTTC CASSIGGSYEQYF
TRBJ2-3 TRBV27 NA NA TGTGCCAGCAGTTTGGTCGGGACCCAAAACTCCGGTACGCAGTATTTT CASSLVGTQNSGTQYF
TRBJ2-4 TRBV4-2 few NA TGTGCCAGCAGCCAAGATCAAGCGGGAGCCAAAAACATTCAGTACTTC CASSQDQAGAKNIQYF
TRBJ2-3 TRBV4-1 few TRBD2 TGCGCCAGCACCCCACTAGCGGGGTCCACAGATACGCAGTATTTT CASTPLAGSTDTQYF
TRBJ2-7 TRBV7-9 few NA TGTGCCAGCAGCCCCCCTTACCCTTCCTTCCTCCCGGACGAGCAGTACTTC CASSPPYPSFLPDEQYF
TRBJ2-7 TRBV10-3 few TRBD1 TGTGCCATCACTAACGGACAGGGGTACGAGCAGTACTTC CAITNGQGYEQYF